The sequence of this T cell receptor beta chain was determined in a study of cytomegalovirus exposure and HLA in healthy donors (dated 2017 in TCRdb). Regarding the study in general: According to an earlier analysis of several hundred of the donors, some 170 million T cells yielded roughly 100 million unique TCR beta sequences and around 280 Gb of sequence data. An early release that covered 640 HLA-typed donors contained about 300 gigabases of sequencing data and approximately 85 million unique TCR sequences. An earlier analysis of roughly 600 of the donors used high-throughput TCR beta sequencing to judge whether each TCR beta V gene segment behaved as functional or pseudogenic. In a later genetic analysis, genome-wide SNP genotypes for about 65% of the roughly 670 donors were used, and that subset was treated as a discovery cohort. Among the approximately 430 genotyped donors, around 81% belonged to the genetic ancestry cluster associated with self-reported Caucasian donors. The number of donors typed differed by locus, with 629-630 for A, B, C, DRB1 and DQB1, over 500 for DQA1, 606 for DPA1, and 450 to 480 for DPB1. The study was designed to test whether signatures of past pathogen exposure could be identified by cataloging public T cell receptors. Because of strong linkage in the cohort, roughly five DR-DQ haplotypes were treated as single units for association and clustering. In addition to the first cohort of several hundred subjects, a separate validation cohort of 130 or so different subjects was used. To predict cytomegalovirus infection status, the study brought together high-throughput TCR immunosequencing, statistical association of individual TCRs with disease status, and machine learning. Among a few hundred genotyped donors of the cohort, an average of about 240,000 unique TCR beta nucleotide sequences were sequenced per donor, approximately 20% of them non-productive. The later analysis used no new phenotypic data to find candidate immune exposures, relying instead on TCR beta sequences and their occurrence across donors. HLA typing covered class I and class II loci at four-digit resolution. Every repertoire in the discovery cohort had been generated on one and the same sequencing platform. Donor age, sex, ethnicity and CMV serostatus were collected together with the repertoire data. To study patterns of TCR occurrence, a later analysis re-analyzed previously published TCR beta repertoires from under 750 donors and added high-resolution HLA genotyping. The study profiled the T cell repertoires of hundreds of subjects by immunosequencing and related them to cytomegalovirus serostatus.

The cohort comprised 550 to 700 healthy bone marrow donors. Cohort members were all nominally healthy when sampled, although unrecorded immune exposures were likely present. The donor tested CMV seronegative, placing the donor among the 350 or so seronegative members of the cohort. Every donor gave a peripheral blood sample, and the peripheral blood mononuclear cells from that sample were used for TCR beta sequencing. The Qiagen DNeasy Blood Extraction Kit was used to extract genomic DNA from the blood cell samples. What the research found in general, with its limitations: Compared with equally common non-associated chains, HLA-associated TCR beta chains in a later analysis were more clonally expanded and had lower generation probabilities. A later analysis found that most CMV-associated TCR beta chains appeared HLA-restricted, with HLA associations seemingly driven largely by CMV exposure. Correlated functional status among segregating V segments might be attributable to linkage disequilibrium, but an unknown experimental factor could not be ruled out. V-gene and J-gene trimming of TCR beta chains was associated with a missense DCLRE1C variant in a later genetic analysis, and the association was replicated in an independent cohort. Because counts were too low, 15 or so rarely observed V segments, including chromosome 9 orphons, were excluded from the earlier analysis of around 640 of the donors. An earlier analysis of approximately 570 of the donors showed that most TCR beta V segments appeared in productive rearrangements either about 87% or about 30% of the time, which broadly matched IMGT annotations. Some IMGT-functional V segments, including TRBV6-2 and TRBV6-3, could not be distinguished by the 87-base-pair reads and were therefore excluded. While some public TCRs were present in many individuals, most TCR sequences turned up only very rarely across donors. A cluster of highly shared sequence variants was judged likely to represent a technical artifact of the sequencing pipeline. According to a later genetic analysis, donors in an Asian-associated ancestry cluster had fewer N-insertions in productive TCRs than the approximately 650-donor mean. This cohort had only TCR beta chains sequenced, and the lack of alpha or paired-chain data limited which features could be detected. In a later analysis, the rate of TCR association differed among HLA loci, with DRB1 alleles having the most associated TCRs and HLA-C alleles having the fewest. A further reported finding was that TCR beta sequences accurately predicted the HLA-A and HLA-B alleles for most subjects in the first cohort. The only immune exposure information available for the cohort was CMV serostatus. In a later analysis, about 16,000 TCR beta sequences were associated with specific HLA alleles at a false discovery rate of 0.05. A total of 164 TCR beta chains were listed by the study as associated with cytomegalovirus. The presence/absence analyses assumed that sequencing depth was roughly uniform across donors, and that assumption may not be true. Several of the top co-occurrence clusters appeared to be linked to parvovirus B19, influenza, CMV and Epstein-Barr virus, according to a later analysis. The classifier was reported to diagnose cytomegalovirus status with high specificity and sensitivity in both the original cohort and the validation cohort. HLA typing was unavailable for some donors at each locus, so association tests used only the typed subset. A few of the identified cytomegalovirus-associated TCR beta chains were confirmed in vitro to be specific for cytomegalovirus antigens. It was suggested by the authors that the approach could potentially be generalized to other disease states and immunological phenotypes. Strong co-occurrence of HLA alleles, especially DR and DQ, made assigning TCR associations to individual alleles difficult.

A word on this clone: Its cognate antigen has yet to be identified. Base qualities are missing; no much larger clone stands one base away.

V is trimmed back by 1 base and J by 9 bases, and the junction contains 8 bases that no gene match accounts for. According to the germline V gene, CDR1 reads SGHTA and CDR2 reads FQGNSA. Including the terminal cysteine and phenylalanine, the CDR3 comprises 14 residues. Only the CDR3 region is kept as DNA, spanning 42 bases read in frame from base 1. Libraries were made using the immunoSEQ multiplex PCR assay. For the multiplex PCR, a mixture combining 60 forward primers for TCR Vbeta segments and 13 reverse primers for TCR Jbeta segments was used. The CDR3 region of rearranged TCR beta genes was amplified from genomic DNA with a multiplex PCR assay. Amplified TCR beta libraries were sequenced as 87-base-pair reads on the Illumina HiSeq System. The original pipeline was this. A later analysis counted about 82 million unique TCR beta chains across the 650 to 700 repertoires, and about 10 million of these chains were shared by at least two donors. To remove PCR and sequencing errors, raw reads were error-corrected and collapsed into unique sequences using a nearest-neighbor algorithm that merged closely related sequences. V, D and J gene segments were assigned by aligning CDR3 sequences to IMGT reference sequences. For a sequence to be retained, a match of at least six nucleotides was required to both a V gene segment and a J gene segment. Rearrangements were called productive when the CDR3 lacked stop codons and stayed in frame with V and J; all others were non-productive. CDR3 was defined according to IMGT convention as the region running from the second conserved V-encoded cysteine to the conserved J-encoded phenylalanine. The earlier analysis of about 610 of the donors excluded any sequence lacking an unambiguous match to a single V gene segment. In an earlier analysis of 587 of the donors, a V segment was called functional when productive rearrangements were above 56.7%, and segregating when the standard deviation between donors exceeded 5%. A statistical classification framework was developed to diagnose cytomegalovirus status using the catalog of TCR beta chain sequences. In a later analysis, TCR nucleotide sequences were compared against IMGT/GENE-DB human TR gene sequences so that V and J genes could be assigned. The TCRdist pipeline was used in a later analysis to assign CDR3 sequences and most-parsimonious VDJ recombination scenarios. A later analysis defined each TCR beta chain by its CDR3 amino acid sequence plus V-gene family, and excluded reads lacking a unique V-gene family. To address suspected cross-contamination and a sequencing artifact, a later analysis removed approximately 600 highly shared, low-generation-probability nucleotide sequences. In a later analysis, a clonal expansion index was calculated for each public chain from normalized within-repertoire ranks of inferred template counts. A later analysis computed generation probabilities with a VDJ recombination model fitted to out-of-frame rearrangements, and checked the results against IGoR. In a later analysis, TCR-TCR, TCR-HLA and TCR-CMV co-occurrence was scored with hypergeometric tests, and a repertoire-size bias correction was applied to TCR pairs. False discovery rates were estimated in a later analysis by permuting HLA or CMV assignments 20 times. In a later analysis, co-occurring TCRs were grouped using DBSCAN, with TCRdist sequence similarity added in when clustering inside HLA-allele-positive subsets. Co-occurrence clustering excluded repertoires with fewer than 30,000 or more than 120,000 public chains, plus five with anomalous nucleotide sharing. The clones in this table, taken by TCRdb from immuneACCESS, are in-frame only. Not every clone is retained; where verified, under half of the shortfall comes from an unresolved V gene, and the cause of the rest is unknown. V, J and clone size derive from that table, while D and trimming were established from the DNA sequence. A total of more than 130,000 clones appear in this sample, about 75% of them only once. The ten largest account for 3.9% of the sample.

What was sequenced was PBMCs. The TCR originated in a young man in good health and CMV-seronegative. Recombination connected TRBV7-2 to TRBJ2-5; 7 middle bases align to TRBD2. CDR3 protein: CASSLVREREPQYF. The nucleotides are TGTGCCAGCAGCTTAGTTCGGGAGCGGGAACCCCAGTACTTC.